This T cell receptor (beta chain) was identified in a study of blood T cell repertoires in COVID-19. In the study overall: Both acute and convalescent COVID-19 samples were obtained from the United States, Italy and Spain. The analysed material was cDNA or gDNA that came from T cells, B-cell-depleted T cells, or PBMCs.

Original analysis: Estimation of nucleated cell counts relied on the amplification of reference gene primers. Using immunoSEQ multiplex PCR, the repertoire was profiled, and TCRdb retains in-frame clones only, with some absent. V and J calls and clone size are as listed in that table; D and trimming were resolved from the DNA. The table lists 150,000 to 200,000 clones, about four fifths of them singletons, with about 11% in the top ten. This CDR3 spans 15 amino acids. Germline CDR1 reads SEHNR; CDR2 reads FQNEAQ (reference sequence). The trim removed 1 base at V and 6 bases at J, leaving 9 bases unmatched.

The V gene is TRBV7-9, the J gene TRBJ2-7; 7 nucleotides align to TRBD2. The TCR sequence derives from a middle-aged woman with COVID-19, enrolled during active disease. The source material was peripheral blood. The CDR3 loop reads CASSLEAGASTEQYF. Here the CDR3 DNA reads TGTGCCAGCAGCTTAGAGGCGGGAGCGAGTACCGAGCAGTACTTC.